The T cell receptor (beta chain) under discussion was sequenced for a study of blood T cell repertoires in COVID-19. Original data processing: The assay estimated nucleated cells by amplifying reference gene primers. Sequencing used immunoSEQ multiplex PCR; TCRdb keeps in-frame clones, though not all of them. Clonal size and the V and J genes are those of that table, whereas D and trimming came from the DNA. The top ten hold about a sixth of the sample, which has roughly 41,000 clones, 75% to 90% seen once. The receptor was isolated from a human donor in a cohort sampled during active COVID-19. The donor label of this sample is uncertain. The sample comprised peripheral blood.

The CDR3 coding sequence is TGTGCCAGCAGTGCAGGGACTAGCGGGGGTCGGTTCTTC. Encoded protein: CASSAGTSGGRFF. This chain links TRBV2 with TRBJ2-1; 14 nucleotides line up with TRBD2. Looked up from germline, CDR1 is SNHLY and CDR2 is FYNNEI. The J segment lost 15 bases and the V segment lost 4 bases, leaving 5 bases of the junction unmatched. The CDR3 covers 13 residues.